This passage covers 10 T cell receptor beta chains from one sample sequenced in a study of CD8+CD57+ T cells in acquired aplastic anemia. Both TCR beta VDJ combination and CDR3 sequence profiling were carried out. Genomic DNA was the template for this profiling. Using its own MiXCR run on the reads, TCRdb lists one record per CDR3 protein. This table has approximately 380,000 distinct CDR3 sequences, 65% to 80% appearing once. Sample: sorted CD4+, CD8+, or CD8+CD57+ T cells (not recorded which) from PBMCs. These receptors were obtained from a human donor in good health, serving as a control.

The sample holds one count of this clonotype. The V gene is TRBV20-1, the J gene TRBJ2-7, with TRBD2 matching over 9 bases. The CDR3 covers 13 residues. V was clipped by 4 bases and J by 1 base; unmatched bases: 2. Germline-derived CDR1 and CDR2 are DFQATT and SNEGSKA (reference sequence). In DNA, the CDR3 is TGCAGTGCTACCACTAGCGGGTCCTACGAGCAGTACTTC. Translation: CSATTSGSYEQYF.

Comments on this clonotype: The junction departs from the called germline gene at one end, perhaps through a read error. The chain employs TRBV7-2 and TRBJ1-5; D remains ambiguous. CDR1 SGHTA and CDR2 FQGNSA come from the germline V gene. This CDR3 spans 14 amino acids. DNA for the CDR3: TGTGCCAGCAGCCGACTAGCGGTGGACCGTGAGCAGTACTTT. Translated: CASSRLAVDREQYF.

On this clonotype itself: Because the CDR3 is missing its conserved closing phenylalanine or tryptophan, this is likely a read error. It is unclear where the CDR3 begins or ends on the DNA, so no DNA is shown, and the CDR3 is as TCRdb lists it. The gene calls are TRBV7-2 and TRBJ2-6; the table's D call TRBD1 went unverified against the DNA. CDR1 is SGHTA, CDR2 FQGNSA, per germline. The CDR3 is 13 amino acids in total, end residues counted. The CDR3 reads CASSSAGGLITDT.

This clonotype has only a few counts. The chain couples TRBV6-5 to TRBJ2-3; 10 nucleotides match TRBD2. With 0 bases clipped from V and 4 bases from J, the junction kept 7 bases outside the gene matches. In germline, CDR1 is MNHEY, CDR2 SVGAGI. The CDR3 sequence is 17 residues long. Written as DNA, the CDR3 is TGTGCCAGCAGTTACTCCCCAAGCGGGGGGGGAGCAGATACGCAGTATTTT. It encodes CASSYSPSGGGADTQYF.

Remarks on this clonotype: Since a much larger clone is just one base distant, this may be a read error. The rearrangement links TRBV9 to TRBJ1-1; D may be TRBD1 (5 bases). The germline V gene encodes CDR1 SGDLS and CDR2 YYNGEE. This CDR3 comprises 14 residues. DNA for the CDR3: TGTACCAGCAGTTTTCGGGGGTCGGAAACTGAAGCTTTCTTT. This encodes CTSSFRGSETEAFF.

This clonotype was counted between two and nine times. The rearrangement links TRBV9 to TRBJ2-1; 7 nucleotides agree with TRBD2. The CDR3 consists of 15 residues. In germline, CDR1 is SGDLS, CDR2 YYNGEE. Trimming took 0 bases from V and 2 from J; bases not matched to a gene: 2. CDR3 amino acids: CASSVASGPYNEQFF. CDR3 nucleotide sequence: TGTGCCAGCAGCGTAGCTAGCGGCCCCTACAATGAGCAGTTCTTC.

The chain combines TRBV14 with TRBJ2-3; D not resolved. The ends were cut back, 4 bases at V and 8 bases at J, with 19 bases in the middle. This CDR3 spans 15 amino acids. Germline V CDR1 and CDR2: SGHDN, FVKESK. CDR3 nucleotide sequence: TGTGCCAGCAGCCGAGATACTAACGGCACGGCTACGCAGTATTTT. Protein: CASSRDTNGTATQYF.

Concerning this clonotype: The CDR3 does not close with the conserved phenylalanine or tryptophan, likely indicating a read error. The DNA is left out, because the CDR3 cannot be placed on it with certainty; the CDR3 is given as TCRdb lists it. The V and J genes are TRBV9 and TRBJ1-6; the D call of TRBD1 is as the table states it, not checked on the DNA. The CDR3 length is 13 residues, termini included. Germline V gene lookup returns CDR1 SGDLS and CDR2 YYNGEE. CDR3 in amino acids: CASSVVGTGPYEL.

The CDR3 is CASMGSTEAFF. CDR3 bases: TGTGCCAGCATGGGGAGCACTGAAGCTTTCTTT. The V gene is TRBV6-6, the J gene TRBJ1-1; no definite D call. This CDR3 contains 11 residues. Germline CDR1 is MNHNY and CDR2 is SVGAGI (reference sequence). The V gene lost 7 bases and the J gene lost 4 bases, with 7 bases spanning the gap.

Comment on this clonotype: The CDR3 does not end in the conserved phenylalanine or tryptophan, so this is likely a read error. The chain employs TRBV9 and TRBJ1-3; D not certain. From germline, CDR1 is SGDLS and CDR2 YYNGEE. The length of the CDR3 is 12 residues. V was trimmed by 3 bases and J by 7 bases, leaving 8 bases between them. The CDR3 sequence: CASSGCSNTIYS. For the CDR3, the DNA is TGTGCCAGCAGCGGGTGTAGCAACACCATATATTCT.